This T cell receptor beta chain was obtained from a study of cytomegalovirus exposure and HLA in healthy donors. Findings of the study overall: Through in vitro validation, three CMV-associated chains were shown to be specific for CMV antigens. Reportedly, diagnosis of cytomegalovirus status by the classifier showed high specificity and sensitivity.

PCR primers comprised 60 Vbeta and 13 Jbeta primers. Sequencing used immunoSEQ multiplex PCR; TCRdb keeps in-frame clones, though not all of them. The sample lists 100,000 to 150,000 clones, 80% occurring once. Per the germline V gene, CDR1 is MNHNS and CDR2 is SASEGT. The CDR3 is made up of 13 amino acids. Trimming left V 8 bases short and J 5 bases short, with 13 bases between. To note about this clone: Its antigen remains unidentified.

V usage is TRBV6-1 and J usage is TRBJ2-1; D perhaps matches TRBD2 (5 bases). Sequenced material: PBMCs. The origin of this receptor is a middle-aged woman in good health and CMV-seronegative. The CDR3 is CASSPDSHNEQFF. CDR3 nucleotides: TGTGCCAGCTCTCCGGACTCGCACAATGAGCAGTTCTTC.